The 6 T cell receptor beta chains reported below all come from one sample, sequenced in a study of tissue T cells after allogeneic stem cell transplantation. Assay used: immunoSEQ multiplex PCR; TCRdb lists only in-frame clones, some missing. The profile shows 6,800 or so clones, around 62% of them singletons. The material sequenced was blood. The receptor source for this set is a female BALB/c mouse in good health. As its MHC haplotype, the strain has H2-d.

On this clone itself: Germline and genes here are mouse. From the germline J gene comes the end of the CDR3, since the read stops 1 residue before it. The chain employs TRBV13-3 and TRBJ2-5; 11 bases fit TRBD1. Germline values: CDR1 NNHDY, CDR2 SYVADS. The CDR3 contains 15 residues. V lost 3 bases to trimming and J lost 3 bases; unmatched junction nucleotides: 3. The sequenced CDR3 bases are TGTGCCAGCAGTGCCGGGACAGGGGGTCAAGACACCCAGTAC. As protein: CASSAGTGGQDTQY. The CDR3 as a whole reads CASSAGTGGQDTQYF.

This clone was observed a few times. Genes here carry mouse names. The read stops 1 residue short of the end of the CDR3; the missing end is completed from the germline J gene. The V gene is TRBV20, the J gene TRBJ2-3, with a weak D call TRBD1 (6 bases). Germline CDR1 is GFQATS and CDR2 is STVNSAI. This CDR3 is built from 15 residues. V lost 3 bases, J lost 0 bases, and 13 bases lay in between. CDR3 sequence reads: CGASQGRTSAETLYF. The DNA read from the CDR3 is TGTGGTGCTAGTCAGGGGCGGACTAGTGCAGAAACGCTGTAT. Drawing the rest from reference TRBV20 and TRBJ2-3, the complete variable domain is GALVYQYPRRTICKSGTSMRMECQAVGFQATSVAWYRQSPQKTFELIALSTVNSAIKYEQNFTQEKFPISHPNLSFSSMTVLNAYLEDRGLYLCGASQGRTSAETLYFGSGTRLTVL.

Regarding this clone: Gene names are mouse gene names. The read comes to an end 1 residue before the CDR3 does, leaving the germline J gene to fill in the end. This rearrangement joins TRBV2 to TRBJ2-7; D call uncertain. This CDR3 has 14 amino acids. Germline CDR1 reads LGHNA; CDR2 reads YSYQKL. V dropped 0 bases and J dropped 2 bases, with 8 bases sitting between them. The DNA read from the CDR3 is TGTGCCAGCAGCCAAGACAGGTCCACCTATGAACAGTAC. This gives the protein CASSQDRSTYEQY. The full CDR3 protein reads CASSQDRSTYEQYF.

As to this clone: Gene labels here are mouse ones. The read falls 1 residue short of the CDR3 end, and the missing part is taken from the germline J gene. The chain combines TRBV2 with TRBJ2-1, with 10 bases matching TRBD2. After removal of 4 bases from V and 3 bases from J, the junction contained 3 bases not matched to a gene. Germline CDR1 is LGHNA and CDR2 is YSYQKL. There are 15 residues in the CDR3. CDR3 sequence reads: CASSPGTGVYAEQFF. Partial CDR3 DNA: TGTGCCAGCAGCCCCGGGACTGGGGTCTATGCTGAGCAGTTC.

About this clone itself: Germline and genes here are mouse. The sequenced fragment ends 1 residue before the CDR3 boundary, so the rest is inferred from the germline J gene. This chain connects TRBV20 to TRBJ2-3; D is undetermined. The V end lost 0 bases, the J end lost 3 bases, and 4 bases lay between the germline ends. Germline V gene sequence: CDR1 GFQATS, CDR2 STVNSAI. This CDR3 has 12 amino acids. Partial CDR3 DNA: TGTGGTGCTAGGGATCCCGCAGAAACGCTGTAT. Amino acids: CGARDPAETLY. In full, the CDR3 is CGARDPAETLYF.

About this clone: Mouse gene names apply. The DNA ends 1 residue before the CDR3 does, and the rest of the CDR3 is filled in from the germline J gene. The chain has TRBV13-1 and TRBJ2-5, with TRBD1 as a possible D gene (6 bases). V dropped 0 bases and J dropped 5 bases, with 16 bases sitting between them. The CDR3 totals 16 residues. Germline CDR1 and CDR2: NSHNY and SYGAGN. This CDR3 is CASSDDVQGQADTQYF. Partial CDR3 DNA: TGTGCCAGCAGTGATGACGTCCAGGGACAAGCAGACACCCAGTAC.